The 21 T cell receptor beta chains below all came from one sample that was sequenced in a study of T cell repertoires in cytomegalovirus infection. TCRdb reanalysed the reads using MiXCR and keeps one entry per CDR3 protein. The sample comprises approximately 400,000 distinct CDR3 sequences, about a third of which are singletons, and approximately 15% rests with the top ten. The material sequenced was PBMCs. Source of these receptors: a human donor in good health (CMV status not recorded). Some clones in this sample may be carry-over from other donors' samples.

This clonotype occurred a few times. This chain's CDR3 is CATSDSTGTNTEAFF. The DNA for the CDR3 is TGTGCCACCAGTGATAGTACAGGGACGAACACTGAAGCTTTCTTT. The chain couples TRBV24-1 to TRBJ1-1; tentative D call: TRBD1 (6 bases). The germline V gene encodes CDR1 KGHDR and CDR2 SFDVKD. V dropped 3 bases and J dropped 1 base, with 11 bases sitting between them. The CDR3 consists of 15 residues.

This clonotype was seen more than once but under ten times. V usage is TRBV18 and J usage is TRBJ2-1; the D gene is possibly TRBD2 (5 bases). Trimming removed 1 base at V and 6 bases at J, with 13 bases between. The CDR3 has 15 residues. The V gene's germline CDR1 is KGHSH and CDR2 LQKENI. The CDR3 DNA is TGTGCCAGCTCACCACGGACTCCCCCCGGCAATGAGCAGTTCTTC. This encodes CASSPRTPPGNEQFF. Drawing the rest from reference TRBV18 and TRBJ2-1, the complete variable domain is NAGVMQNPRHLVRRRGQEARLRCSPMKGHSHVYWYRQLPEEGLKFMVYLQKENIIDESGMPKERFSAEFPKEGPSILRIQQVVRGDSAAYFCASSPRTPPGNEQFFGPGTRLTVL.

The chain links TRBV27 to TRBJ1-6; 7 nucleotides align to TRBD1. The germline CDR1 and CDR2 sequences are MNHEY and SMNVEV (reference sequence). The V gene end was trimmed by 3 bases and the J gene end by 7 bases; junction bases not matched to a gene: 15. There are 18 residues in the CDR3. The CDR3 nucleotides are TGTGCCAGCAGTTTGGGGGAACCGGGACAGATTTTAAATTCACCCCTCCACTTT. This sequence encodes CASSLGEPGQILNSPLHF.

The rearrangement links TRBV4-1 to TRBJ2-3; the D call may be TRBD1 or TRBD2 (5 bases each). CDR3 length: 12 amino acids. Per the germline V gene, CDR1 is MGHRA and CDR2 is YSYEKL. Trimming pared 3 bases from V and 6 bases from J, leaving 7 bases between. The CDR3 region has the DNA TGCGCCAGCAGCCAGGGGGTGGATACGCAGTATTTT. Amino acid sequence: CASSQGVDTQYF.

The V call is TRBV18, the J call TRBJ1-1; the D gene is possibly TRBD1 (5 bases). Germline V CDR1 and CDR2: KGHSH, LQKENI. V was shortened by 0 bases and J by 1 base, with 12 bases between the two germline ends. The CDR3 has 16 residues. The CDR3 reads CASSPPPGLPNTEAFF. CDR3 sequence (DNA): TGTGCCAGCTCACCACCACCGGGACTACCGAACACTGAAGCTTTCTTT.

This clonotype was recorded many times. The CDR3 region is CASSFSGTANTEAFF. DNA of the CDR3: TGTGCCAGCAGCTTCTCCGGGACAGCGAACACTGAAGCTTTCTTT. The V and J genes are TRBV7-8 and TRBJ1-1; 7 bases line up with TRBD1. The CDR3 totals 15 residues. CDR1 SGHVS and CDR2 FQNEAQ come from the germline V gene. Unmatched junction bases numbered 5, after V lost 3 bases and J lost 1 base.

This clonotype was counted only a few times. The gene calls are TRBV7-6 and TRBJ2-3; 7 nucleotides align to TRBD2. Germline assignment: CDR1 SGHVS and CDR2 FNYEAQ. Unmatched junction bases numbered 10, after V lost 6 bases and J lost 1 base. This CDR3 is 16 amino acids long. CDR3 sequence (DNA): TGTGCCAGCAGTCCAAACCCGGGGGGTGGCACAGATACGCAGTATTTT. This codes for CASSPNPGGGTDTQYF.

Ten or more counts support this clonotype. The rearrangement links TRBV7-2 to TRBJ1-6, with TRBD1 matching 7 bases. Germline-derived CDR1 and CDR2 are SGHTA and FQGNSA. J was trimmed by 8 bases and V by 2 bases; bases with no gene match: 6. The length of the CDR3 is 15 residues. The CDR3 region has the DNA TGTGCCAGCAGCTTAACAGAGACAGGGTATTCACCCCTCCACTTT. The encoded protein is CASSLTETGYSPLHF. The whole variable domain, filled in from reference TRBV7-2 and TRBJ1-6, reads GAGVSQSPSNKVTEKGKDVELRCDPISGHTALYWYRQSLGQGLEFLIYFQGNSAPDKSGLPSDRFSAERTGGSVSTLTIQRTQQEDSAVYLCASSLTETGYSPLHFGNGTRLTVT.

The chain employs TRBV7-6 and TRBJ1-1; TRBD1 is a possible D gene (6 bases). V lost 5 bases to trimming and J lost 3 bases, with 13 bases between them. Germline V gene lookup returns CDR1 SGHVS and CDR2 FNYEAQ. This CDR3 contains 14 residues. Here the CDR3 reads CASSPRGGHTEAFF. CDR3 sequence (DNA): TGTGCCAGCAGCCCCAGGGGAGGGCACACTGAAGCTTTCTTT.

This clonotype appeared once. The chain links TRBV7-2 to TRBJ2-2; weak D call: TRBD1 (5 bases). Trimming removed 1 base at V and 3 bases at J, with 12 bases between. Germline CDR1 SGHTA, CDR2 FQGNSA. The CDR3 runs to 16 residues. The CDR3 reads CASSLGGRVYTGELFF. The CDR3 DNA reads TGTGCCAGCAGCTTAGGGGGCAGGGTATACACCGGGGAGCTGTTTTTT.

This clonotype was observed a few times. The genes are TRBV28 and TRBJ1-5; the D is unclear. The CDR3 sequence is 12 residues long. The germline V gene encodes CDR1 MDHEN and CDR2 SYDVKM. V lost 0 bases, J lost 6 bases, and 3 bases lay in between. CDR3 residues: CASSLWGQPQHF. CDR3 coding DNA: TGTGCCAGCAGTTTATGGGGTCAGCCCCAGCATTTT.

This clonotype was recorded many times. The CDR3 sequence: CASSLGGGSLTYEQYF. For the CDR3, the DNA is TGTGCCAGCAGCTTAGGAGGGGGCAGCCTTACCTACGAGCAGTACTTC. This chain connects TRBV7-8 to TRBJ2-7, with 7 bases matching TRBD1. Trimming at V came to 1 base and at J to 2 bases, leaving 8 bases not matched to a gene. Germline CDR1 reads SGHVS; CDR2 reads FQNEAQ. CDR3 length: 16 amino acids.

This clonotype was counted at least ten times. This rearrangement joins TRBV10-2 to TRBJ2-1; D perhaps matches TRBD2 (6 bases). Germline CDR1 and CDR2: WSHSY and SAAADI. The V end was cut by 8 bases, the J end by 1 base, with 9 bases between. The CDR3 is 13 amino acids. CDR3 in DNA: TGCGCCAGCCGGGACTCTTCCTACAATGAGCAGTTCTTC. Its protein is CASRDSSYNEQFF.

The J gene is TRBJ2-4, the V gene TRBV20-1; no clear D. This CDR3 has 14 amino acids. The germline V and J ends were trimmed by 0 bases and 3 bases, with 9 bases remaining between them. CDR1 is DFQATT and CDR2 is SNEGSKA in the germline V gene (reference sequence). The CDR3 is CSARDPTVKNIQYF. The CDR3 nucleotides read TGCAGTGCTAGAGACCCCACGGTCAAAAACATTCAGTACTTC.

This clonotype was detected only a few times. This chain joins TRBV24-1 and TRBJ1-2; D not resolved. V was clipped by 2 bases and J by 3 bases, with 6 bases between them. The germline V gene has CDR1 KGHDR and CDR2 SFDVKD. The CDR3 covers 13 residues. The CDR3 spells CATSDSPDYGYTF. The CDR3 bases are TGTGCCACCAGTGATTCCCCGGACTATGGCTACACCTTC.

This clonotype has ten or more counts. V gene TRBV6-2 or TRBV6-3 combines with J gene TRBJ2-3, with D unresolved. CDR3 size: 18 residues. Germline values: CDR1 MNHEY, CDR2 SVGEGT. Trimming took off 3 bases at V and 1 base at J, with 20 bases between the two ends. The CDR3 region is CASSYPKGLSYGTDTQYF. For the CDR3, the DNA is TGTGCCAGCAGTTATCCGAAGGGCCTTTCCTATGGCACAGATACGCAGTATTTT.

This clonotype was counted only a few times. This chain links TRBV6-1 with TRBJ1-2; D is perhaps TRBD1 (5 bases). This CDR3 has 14 residues. The V end lost 7 bases, the J end lost 4 bases, and 16 bases lay between the germline ends. CDR1 and CDR2 from the germline V gene are MNHNS and SASEGT. The CDR3 spells CASTLMDTVYGYTF. CDR3 DNA: TGTGCCAGCACCCTAATGGACACCGTCTATGGCTACACCTTC.

V and J are TRBV11-2 and TRBJ2-3; D not resolved. The germline CDR1 and CDR2 sequences are SGHAT and FQNNGV. The V end lost 4 bases, the J end lost 0 bases, and 8 bases lay between the germline ends. The length of the CDR3 is 14 residues. CDR3 in amino acids: CASSSRLSTDTQYF. Written as DNA, the CDR3 is TGTGCCAGCAGCTCCCGGCTGAGCACAGATACGCAGTATTTT.

V usage is TRBV12-3 or TRBV12-4 and J usage is TRBJ2-5, with D maybe TRBD2 (5 bases). The CDR3 totals 13 residues. Between the trimmed V and J ends, which lost 6 bases and 4 bases, there was a span of 12 bases. CDR3 loop: CASSREGGETQYF. CDR3 nucleotide sequence: TGTGCCAGCAGCCGCGAGGGTGGAGAGACCCAGTACTTC.

The chain combines TRBV12-3 or TRBV12-4 with TRBJ1-2; D perhaps matches TRBD1 (6 bases). The V gene lost 7 bases and the J gene lost 8 bases, with 20 bases spanning the gap. This CDR3 spans 14 amino acids. The chain's CDR3 is CASTPEQGRRGYTF. The CDR3 DNA reads TGTGCCAGCACACCCGAACAGGGAAGGCGCGGCTACACCTTC.

This clonotype was counted at least ten times. The chain recombines TRBV7-6 with TRBJ1-5; possible D gene TRBD1, 5 bases. This CDR3 contains 17 residues. The germline V gene has CDR1 SGHVS and CDR2 FNYEAQ. The germline V and J ends were trimmed by 5 bases and 0 bases, with 17 bases remaining between them. The CDR3 DNA is TGTGCCAGCAGCCCTTATCTGGGGCGGAGTAGCAATCAGCCCCAGCATTTT. Residues: CASSPYLGRSSNQPQHF.